A single sample is the source of the 21 T cell receptor beta chains below, sequenced in a study of blood T cell repertoires in COVID-19. Clones were read by immunoSEQ multiplex PCR, and TCRdb kept only the in-frame ones, dropping some. This table has 60,000 to 85,000 clones, 85% to 90% appearing once. The specimen was peripheral blood. Receptors originate from a woman over 75 with active or convalescent COVID-19.

V gene TRBV15 combines with J gene TRBJ1-1, with 8 nucleotides matching TRBD1. The CDR3 has 16 residues. The J segment lost 3 bases and the V segment lost 5 bases, leaving 11 bases of the junction unmatched. Looked up from germline, CDR1 is LNHNV and CDR2 is YYDKDF (reference sequence). CDR3 nucleotide sequence: TGTGCCACCAGCGTCGGACAGGGAGGAGGGGACACTGAAGCTTTCTTT. It codes for CATSVGQGGGDTEAFF.

This chain uses TRBV5-1 with TRBJ2-1; 14 nucleotides line up with TRBD2. The CDR3 covers 16 residues. Unmatched junction bases numbered 9, after V lost 4 bases and J lost 9 bases. Germline V lookup: CDR1 SGHRS, CDR2 YFSETQ. In DNA form, the CDR3 reads TGCGCCAGCAGCCCAGGGACTAGCGGGAGTTGGTTTGAGCAGTTCTTC. The encoded protein is CASSPGTSGSWFEQFF.

The J gene is TRBJ1-5, the V gene TRBV18, with D maybe TRBD1 (6 bases). The CDR3 length is 16 residues. V shed 5 bases and J shed 3 bases, with 17 bases lying between them. In germline, CDR1 is KGHSH, CDR2 LQKENI. CDR3 loop: CASSYFRDKTNQPQHF. The CDR3 coding sequence is TGTGCCAGCTCATATTTCCGGGACAAAACCAATCAGCCCCAGCATTTT.

A single count supports this clone. This chain connects TRBV5-1 to TRBJ1-1; 8 positions agree with TRBD1. Trimming took 3 bases from V and 5 from J; bases not matched to a gene: 6. The CDR3 has 14 amino acids. Germline lookup yields CDR1 SGHRS and CDR2 YFSETQ. CDR3 sequence: CASSYTGGQTEAFF. DNA for the CDR3: TGCGCCAGCAGCTATACAGGGGGACAGACTGAAGCTTTCTTT.

The rearrangement uses TRBV4-1 and TRBJ2-1, with 11 positions matching TRBD2. CDR1 is MGHRA, CDR2 YSYEKL, per germline. V lost 6 bases to trimming and J lost 2 bases; unmatched junction nucleotides: 3. CDR3 size: 15 residues. CDR3 amino acids: CASSRTSGPYNEQFF. The CDR3 DNA is TGCGCCAGCAGTCGGACTAGCGGGCCCTACAATGAGCAGTTCTTC.

The chain uses TRBV20-1 and TRBJ2-1, with 8 nucleotides matching TRBD1. Germline CDR1 and CDR2: DFQATT and SNEGSKA (reference sequence). This CDR3 is built from 11 residues. V lost 8 bases and J lost 10; bases outside the gene matches: 7. DNA for the CDR3: TGCAGTTCCGACAGGGGATCGGAGCAGTTCTTC. Amino acids: CSSDRGSEQFF.

The chain uses TRBV7-9 and TRBJ1-4; 7 bases are a match to TRBD1. After removal of 5 bases from V and 0 bases from J, the junction contained 3 bases not matched to a gene. This CDR3 has 15 residues. From germline, CDR1 is SEHNR and CDR2 FQNEAQ (reference sequence). In DNA form, the CDR3 reads TGTGCCAGCAGCAGGACAGGTGCAACTAATGAAAAACTGTTTTTT. Residues: CASSRTGATNEKLFF. The full variable domain, in which reference TRBV7-9 and TRBJ1-4 provide the parts outside the CDR3, is DTGVSQNPRHKITKRGQNVTFRCDPISEHNRLYWYRQTLGQGPEFLTYFQNEAQLEKSRLLSDRFSAERPKGSFSTLEIQRTEQGDSAMYLCASSRTGATNEKLFFGSGTQLSVL.

The chain is built from TRBV18 and TRBJ2-7; TRBD2 is a possible D gene (5 bases). Germline CDR1 KGHSH, CDR2 LQKENI. Trimming took off 0 bases at V and 4 bases at J, with 10 bases between the two ends. The CDR3 spans 14 residues. The CDR3 protein is CASSPPGWEYEQYF. CDR3 sequence (DNA): TGTGCCAGCTCACCACCGGGGTGGGAGTACGAGCAGTACTTC.

This clone was found once. The chain joins TRBV3-1 (or the pseudogene TRBV3-2) to TRBJ2-5; D not certain. The V end was cut by 3 bases, the J end by 5 bases, with 7 bases between. Looked up from germline, CDR1 is LGHDT and CDR2 is YNNKEL (reference sequence). The CDR3 is 12 residues long. CDR3 in amino acids: CASSHQLETQYF. The CDR3 nucleotides read TGTGCCAGCAGCCATCAACTTGAGACCCAGTACTTC.

The chain recombines TRBV29-1 with TRBJ2-7; 12 positions agree with TRBD2. The V gene end was trimmed by 6 bases and the J gene end by 0 bases; junction bases not matched to a gene: 9. The CDR3 runs to 16 residues. Germline CDR1 and CDR2: SQVTM and ANQGSEA. The CDR3 DNA follows: TGCAGCGTATCGGGACTAGCGGGTGGGATCTCCTACGAGCAGTACTTC. Translating it yields CSVSGLAGGISYEQYF.

In its sample, this clone was seen once. The V gene is TRBV19, the J gene TRBJ2-5, with D unresolved. The germline V and J ends were trimmed by 1 base and 4 bases, with 10 bases remaining between them. Germline V lookup: CDR1 LNHDA, CDR2 SQIVND (reference sequence). This CDR3 comprises 14 residues. The CDR3 here is CASSIVGPGETQYF. The CDR3, as DNA: TGTGCCAGTAGTATAGTTGGCCCGGGAGAGACCCAGTACTTC.

As concerns this clone: One junction end disagrees with the germline gene, perhaps due to a read error. The CDR3 DNA is TGTGCTAGCAGCCCGACCGGGTACGGGGACGAGCAGTACTTC. Translation gives CASSPTGYGDEQYF. V usage is TRBV7-7 and J usage is TRBJ2-7; D is possibly TRBD2 (5 bases). Germline V gene sequence: CDR1 SSHAT, CDR2 FNYEAQ (reference sequence). CDR3 size: 14 residues.

V usage is TRBV24-1 and J usage is TRBJ2-3; D call uncertain. The CDR3 has 14 amino acids. V shed 2 bases and J shed 7 bases, with 12 bases lying between them. Looked up from germline, CDR1 is KGHDR and CDR2 is SFDVKD. As DNA, the CDR3 is TGTGCCACCAGTGATTCTTCGGGTATTAATACGCAGTATTTT. This gives the protein CATSDSSGINTQYF.

The rearrangement joins TRBV11-3 to TRBJ2-1, with 12 bases that match TRBD2. This CDR3 spans 17 amino acids. The V gene end was trimmed by 4 bases and the J gene end by 9 bases; junction bases not matched to a gene: 13. CDR1 SGHNT and CDR2 YENEEA come from the germline V gene. The CDR3 here is CASSSHKTSGSWGEQFF. In DNA, the CDR3 is TGTGCCAGCAGCTCACACAAGACTAGCGGGAGCTGGGGTGAGCAGTTCTTC.

This clone was seen a handful of times. The chain has TRBV6-5 and TRBJ2-3; maybe TRBD1 (6 bases). CDR3 length: 14 residues. Per the germline V gene, CDR1 is MNHEY and CDR2 is SVGAGI. V lost 5 bases to trimming and J lost 6 bases, with 15 bases between them. The CDR3 reads CASSLFQGRDTQYF. CDR3 DNA: TGTGCCAGCAGTCTCTTCCAGGGGCGGGATACGCAGTATTTT.

Concerning this clone: Other nucleotide sequences from this sample produce the same CDR3. This CDR3 is CSVDGQGNEKLFF. DNA for the CDR3: TGCAGCGTTGACGGACAGGGTAATGAAAAACTGTTTTTT. The rearrangement links TRBV29-1 to TRBJ1-4; 8 nucleotides match TRBD1. The length of the CDR3 is 13 residues. Germline CDR1 and CDR2: SQVTM and ANQGSEA. V dropped 3 bases and J dropped 4; count of bases not matched to a gene: 1.

The chain recombines TRBV5-4 with TRBJ2-3; 13 bases match TRBD2. The J segment lost 5 bases and the V segment lost 0 bases, leaving 9 bases of the junction unmatched. This CDR3 contains 18 residues. Germline V gene lookup returns CDR1 SGHNT and CDR2 YYREEE (reference sequence). The CDR3 nucleotides are TGTGCCAGCAGCTTGGAACGACTAGCGGGGGGCCAGGAAGATACGCAGTATTTT. Protein product: CASSLERLAGGQEDTQYF. Full variable domain (outside the CDR3, taken from reference TRBV5-4 and TRBJ2-3): ETGVTQSPTHLIKTRGQQVTLRCSSQSGHNTVSWYQQALGQGPQFIFQYYREEENGRGNFPPRFSGLQFPNYSSELNVNALELDDSALYLCASSLERLAGGQEDTQYFGPGTRLTVL.

This chain uses TRBV6-5 with TRBJ1-4; D is uncertain. There are 16 residues in the CDR3. The germline V gene has CDR1 MNHEY and CDR2 SVGAGI. Deletions cut 0 bases from V and 4 bases from J, with 12 bases between. CDR3 DNA: TGTGCCAGCAGTTACTCGGCAGTGGTCCTTAATGAAAAACTGTTTTTT. This gives the protein CASSYSAVVLNEKLFF.

This chain connects TRBV18 to TRBJ1-2; unclear D gene. CDR1 and CDR2 from the germline V gene are KGHSH and LQKENI. This CDR3 is built from 11 residues. The ends were cut back, 3 bases at V and 7 bases at J, with 6 bases in the middle. CDR3 in DNA: TGTGCCAGCTCACCCACTAGTGGCTACACCTTC. Translation gives CASSPTSGYTF.

The chain couples TRBV9 to TRBJ2-7; 9 positions match TRBD1. This CDR3 is 15 amino acids long. The germline V gene has CDR1 SGDLS and CDR2 YYNGEE. The trim removed 4 bases at V and 7 bases at J, leaving 12 bases unmatched. CDR3 sequence reads: CASSPQGQGLREQYF. CDR3 coding DNA: TGTGCCAGCAGCCCTCAGGGACAGGGCCTTCGGGAGCAGTACTTC.

The V call is TRBV5-4, the J call TRBJ2-4; the match to TRBD2 covers 11 bases. The length of the CDR3 is 16 residues. Germline-derived CDR1 and CDR2 are SGHNT and YYREEE (reference sequence). V lost 2 bases to trimming and J lost 4 bases; unmatched junction nucleotides: 5. The DNA of the CDR3 is TGTGCCAGCAGCTTACCCGGGACTAGCGGTAAAAACATTCAGTACTTC. Translating it yields CASSLPGTSGKNIQYF.